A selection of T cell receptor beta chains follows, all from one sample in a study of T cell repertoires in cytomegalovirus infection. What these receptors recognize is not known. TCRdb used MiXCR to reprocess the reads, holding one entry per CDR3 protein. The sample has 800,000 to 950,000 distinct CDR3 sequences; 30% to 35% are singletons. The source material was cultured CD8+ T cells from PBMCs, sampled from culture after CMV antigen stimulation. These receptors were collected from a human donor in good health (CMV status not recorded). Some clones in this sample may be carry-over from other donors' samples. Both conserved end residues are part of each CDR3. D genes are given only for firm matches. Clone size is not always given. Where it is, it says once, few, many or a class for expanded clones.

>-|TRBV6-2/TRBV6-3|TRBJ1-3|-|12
CASSTTRITIYF
TGTGCCAGCAGTACGACCCGGATCACCATATATTTT
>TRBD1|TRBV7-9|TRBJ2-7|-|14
CASSLGDSLDEQYF
TGTGCCAGCAGCTTAGGGGACAGTTTGGACGAGCAGTACTTC
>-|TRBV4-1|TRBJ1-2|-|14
CASSPRQDPDGYTF
TGCGCCAGCAGCCCTAGACAGGATCCTGACGGCTACACCTTC
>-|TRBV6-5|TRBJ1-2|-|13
CASSESDFYGYTF
TGTGCCAGCAGTGAATCGGACTTCTATGGCTACACCTTC
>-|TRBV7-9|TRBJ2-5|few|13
CASSSTVQETQYF
TGTGCCAGCAGTTCGACGGTCCAAGAGACCCAGTACTTC
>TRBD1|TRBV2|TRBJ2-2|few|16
CASKVSGTANTGELFF
TGTGCCAGCAAAGTCTCCGGGACAGCGAACACCGGGGAGCTGTTTTTT
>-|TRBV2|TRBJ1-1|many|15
CASSEVEGGYTEAFF
TGTGCCAGCAGTGAAGTTGAGGGTGGGTACACTGAAGCTTTCTTT
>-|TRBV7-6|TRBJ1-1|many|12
CASSQKGTEAFF
TGTGCCAGCAGCCAAAAAGGGACTGAAGCTTTCTTT
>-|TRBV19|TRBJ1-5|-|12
CASTERNQPQHF
TGTGCCAGTACAGAACGGAATCAGCCCCAGCATTTT
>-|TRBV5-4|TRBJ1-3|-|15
CASSLAVTNGNTIYF
TGTGCCAGCAGCTTGGCGGTAACTAACGGAAACACCATATATTTT
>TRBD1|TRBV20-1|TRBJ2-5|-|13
CSARDRGLETQYF
TGCAGTGCGAGAGACAGGGGGCTGGAGACCCAGTACTTC
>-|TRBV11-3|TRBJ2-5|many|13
CASSLSSEETQYF
TGTGCCAGCAGCTTAAGTTCCGAAGAGACCCAGTACTTC
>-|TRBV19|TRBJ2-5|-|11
CASSIAPTQYF
TGTGCCAGTAGTATAGCCCCGACCCAGTACTTC
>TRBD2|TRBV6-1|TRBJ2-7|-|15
CASSVRRGAGPEQYF
TGTGCCAGCAGTGTCCGGCGGGGGGCCGGTCCCGAGCAGTACTTC
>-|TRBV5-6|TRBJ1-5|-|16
CASSLMTGGSNQPQHF
TGTGCCAGCAGCTTGATGACAGGAGGAAGCAATCAGCCCCAGCATTTT
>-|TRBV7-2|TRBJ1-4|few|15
CASSQAGATNEKLFF
TGTGCCAGCAGTCAGGCGGGGGCAACTAATGAAAAACTGTTTTTT
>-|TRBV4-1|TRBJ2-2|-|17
CASSQESRAPNTGELFF
TGCGCCAGCAGCCAAGAGAGCAGGGCACCGAACACCGGGGAGCTGTTTTTT
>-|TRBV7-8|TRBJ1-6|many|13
CASSSNRLSPLHF
TGTGCCAGCAGCTCTAACAGATTATCACCCCTCCACTTT
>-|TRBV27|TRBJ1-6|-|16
CASSLKRGSYNSPLHF
TGTGCCAGCAGTTTAAAGAGGGGATCCTATAATTCACCCCTCCACTTT
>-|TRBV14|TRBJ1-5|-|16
CASSSGRQASYQPQHF
TGTGCCAGCAGCTCCGGAAGACAGGCAAGCTATCAGCCCCAGCATTTT
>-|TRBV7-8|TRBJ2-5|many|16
CASSLRVSETQETQYF
TGTGCCAGCAGCTTAAGGGTCTCGGAGACCCAAGAGACCCAGTACTTC
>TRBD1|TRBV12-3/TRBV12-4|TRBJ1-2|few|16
CASSRPPGTGGNGYTF
TGTGCCAGCAGCCGCCCCCCCGGGACAGGGGGAAATGGCTACACCTTC
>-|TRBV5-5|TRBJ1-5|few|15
CASSPILGGGQPQHF
TGTGCCAGCAGCCCCATCCTCGGGGGAGGCCAGCCCCAGCATTTT
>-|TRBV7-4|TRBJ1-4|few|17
CASSLEFRGGTNEKLFF
TGTGCCAGCAGCTTAGAGTTCAGGGGAGGCACTAATGAAAAACTGTTTTTT
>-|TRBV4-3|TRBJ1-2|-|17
CASSHPGTFEGTYGYTF
TGCGCCAGCAGCCATCCCGGGACCTTCGAGGGTACCTATGGCTACACCTTC
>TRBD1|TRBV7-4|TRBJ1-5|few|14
CASSSGQGYQPQHF
TGTGCCAGCAGCTCCGGACAGGGATATCAGCCCCAGCATTTT
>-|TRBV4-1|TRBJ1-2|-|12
CASSQGPYGYTF
TGCGCCAGCAGCCAAGGGCCTTATGGCTACACCTTC
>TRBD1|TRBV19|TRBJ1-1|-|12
CASRTGGSEAFF
TGTGCCAGTAGAACAGGGGGTTCTGAAGCTTTCTTT
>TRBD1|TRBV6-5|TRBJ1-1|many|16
CASSSRDRGSYTEAFF
TGTGCCAGCAGTTCCCGGGACAGGGGTAGCTACACTGAAGCTTTCTTT
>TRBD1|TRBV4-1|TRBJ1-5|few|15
CASSQGQASNQPQHF
TGCGCCAGCAGCCAGGGACAGGCTAGCAATCAGCCCCAGCATTTT
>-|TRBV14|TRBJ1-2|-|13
CASSQDSRYGYTF
TGTGCCAGCAGCCAAGATAGCCGCTATGGCTACACCTTC
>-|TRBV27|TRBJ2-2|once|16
CASSLYPATAFGELFF
TGTGCCAGCAGTTTATACCCAGCTACAGCTTTCGGGGAGCTGTTTTTT
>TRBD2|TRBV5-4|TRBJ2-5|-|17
CASSPGLAGAEQETQYF
TGTGCCAGCAGCCCAGGACTAGCGGGGGCGGAACAAGAGACCCAGTACTTC